The 10 T cell receptor beta chains presented below share a single source sample, sequenced in a study of neurological immune-mediated disorders. TCRdb re-derived calls from the 5' RACE reads in MiXCR, one entry per CDR3 protein. The repertoire holds roughly 50,000 distinct CDR3 sequences, with 16% as singletons. The sequenced sample was PBMCs. These TCRs come from a man aged 55 to 69 in good health.

This clonotype was found many times. This chain joins TRBV20-1 and TRBJ1-6; D is perhaps TRBD1 (5 bases). The CDR3 is made up of 15 amino acids. The ends were cut back, 3 bases at V and 4 bases at J, with 13 bases in the middle. Germline CDR1 DFQATT, CDR2 SNEGSKA (reference sequence). The DNA for the CDR3 is TGCAGTGCTAGGGTGCCGGGGCCATATAATTCACCCCTCCACTTT. Translating it yields CSARVPGPYNSPLHF.

This clonotype was recorded many times. The V call is TRBV20-1, the J call TRBJ2-5; D remains ambiguous. The V end was cut by 0 bases, the J end by 6 bases, with 11 bases between. Germline V gene sequence: CDR1 DFQATT, CDR2 SNEGSKA (reference sequence). The CDR3 is made up of 13 amino acids. This CDR3 is CSARDNRAKTQYF. The DNA of the CDR3 is TGCAGTGCTAGAGATAACCGAGCAAAGACCCAGTACTTC.

Within the sample, this clonotype is medium-sized. The chain joins TRBV3-1 to TRBJ1-2; unclear D gene. The CDR3 is 14 amino acids. With 4 bases removed from V and 4 bases from J, the gap between germline ends came to 13 bases. The V gene's germline CDR1 is LGHDT and CDR2 YNNKEL (reference sequence). The CDR3 sequence is CASSPGLPAYGYTF. In nucleotides, the CDR3 is TGTGCCAGCAGCCCCGGACTTCCCGCCTATGGCTACACCTTC.

This clonotype came up many times. The V call is TRBV7-6, the J call TRBJ2-3; D gene uncertain. The CDR3 covers 11 residues. The V and J ends lost 5 bases and 5 bases respectively, with 5 bases between them. Per the germline V gene, CDR1 is SGHVS and CDR2 is FNYEAQ. This CDR3 is CASSAGDTQYF. Written as DNA, the CDR3 is TGTGCCAGCAGCGCCGGAGATACGCAGTATTTT. Variable domain in full (rest from reference TRBV7-6 and TRBJ2-3): GAGVSQSPRYKVTKRGQDVALRCDPISGHVSLYWYRQALGQGPEFLTYFNYEAQQDKSGLPNDRFSAERPEGSISTLTIQRTEQRDSAMYRCASSAGDTQYFGPGTRLTVL.

This clonotype has a count of ten or more. V and J are TRBV6-2 or TRBV6-3 and TRBJ1-2; D is ambiguous. Germline-derived CDR1 and CDR2 are MNHEY and SVGEGT. There are 14 residues in the CDR3. Trimming left V 7 bases short and J 4 bases short, with 16 bases between. For the CDR3, the DNA is TGTGCCAGCAAAGACGTGGAGGCGGGCTATGGCTACACCTTC. Residues: CASKDVEAGYGYTF.

This clonotype showed up many times. V usage is TRBV7-2 and J usage is TRBJ2-1; the D gene is possibly TRBD2 (6 bases). The CDR3 runs to 19 residues. Germline lookup yields CDR1 SGHTA and CDR2 FQGNSA. The ends were cut back, 1 base at V and 0 bases at J, with 19 bases in the middle. CDR3 DNA: TGTGCCAGCAGCTTAGGGGGTAGGCTAGCGCAAAGCTCCTACAATGAGCAGTTCTTC. Protein: CASSLGGRLAQSSYNEQFF.

This clonotype was seen many times. The gene calls are TRBV7-6 and TRBJ2-7, with TRBD1 as a possible D gene (5 bases). CDR3 length equals 15 residues. Germline CDR1 is SGHVS and CDR2 is FNYEAQ. V lost 0 bases, J lost 3 bases, and 12 bases lay in between. CDR3 nucleotides: TGTGCCAGCAGCTTAGCGCGTGGGGCCAGCTACGAGCAGTACTTC. Translated, it gives CASSLARGASYEQYF. The complete variable domain, with remaining parts taken from reference TRBV7-6 and TRBJ2-7, reads GAGVSQSPRYKVTKRGQDVALRCDPISGHVSLYWYRQALGQGPEFLTYFNYEAQQDKSGLPNDRFSAERPEGSISTLTIQRTEQRDSAMYRCASSLARGASYEQYFGPGTRLTVT.

In the case of this clonotype: This sequence may be a read error, since a much larger clone differs from it by one base. This sequence joins TRBV7-3 and TRBJ2-7; 8 nucleotides agree with TRBD2. V gave up 4 bases and J gave up 5 bases; unmatched junction bases: 10. CDR3 length: 15 residues. Germline CDR1 is SGHTA and CDR2 is FQGTGA. CDR3 DNA sequence: TGTGCCAGCAGCTCCACTAGCGGCCTGGGCAACGAGCAGTACTTC. Protein product: CASSSTSGLGNEQYF.

Ten or more counts support this clonotype. The gene calls are TRBV12-3 or TRBV12-4 and TRBJ2-1; D tentatively fits TRBD1 or TRBD2 (5 bases each). The CDR3 extends over 16 amino acids. Between the trimmed V and J ends, which lost 1 base and 3 bases, there was a span of 13 bases. The CDR3 bases are TGTGCCAGCAGTTTAGTTCTCGGGGCGGTCTACAATGAGCAGTTCTTC. Translation: CASSLVLGAVYNEQFF.

This clonotype came up many times. The rearrangement uses TRBV7-2 and TRBJ1-4; 10 bases align to TRBD1. This CDR3 comprises 16 residues. Per the germline V gene, CDR1 is SGHTA and CDR2 is FQGNSA. Losses at the gene ends were 3 bases for V and 3 bases for J; bases not matched to a gene: 4. The CDR3 DNA follows: TGTGCCAGCAGCTTGGGGGGACAGGGGCCTAATGAAAAACTGTTTTTT. Translating it yields CASSLGGQGPNEKLFF.